The rows below give T cell receptor beta chains drawn from one sample of a study of beta chain features in type 1 diabetes. Clones were read by immunoSEQ multiplex PCR, and TCRdb kept only the in-frame ones, dropping some. Among about 160,000 clones listed, less than 10% were seen once. The sample was central memory CD4+ T cells from blood. The receptors were sampled from a man younger than 35 with type 1 diabetes. Both conserved end residues are trimmed from each CDR3. A D gene is named only where the DNA matches it firmly.

V gene: TRBV28
D gene: TRBD1
J gene: TRBJ2-7
CDR3 protein: ARRPGQGSSYEQY

V gene: TRBV18
D gene: TRBD1
J gene: TRBJ1-1
CDR3 protein: ASSEDRGQGEAF

V gene: TRBV12-5
D gene: TRBD2
J gene: TRBJ2-3
CDR3 protein: ASGLVRSSGAGTDTQY

V gene: TRBV2
D gene: .
J gene: TRBJ1-5
CDR3 protein: ASSDRQSGNQPQH

V gene: TRBV5-4
D gene: TRBD2
J gene: TRBJ2-5
CDR3 protein: ASSLAGTSVETQY

V gene: TRBV9
D gene: .
J gene: TRBJ2-1
CDR3 protein: ASSGRGGLVQF

V gene: TRBV2
D gene: TRBD1
J gene: TRBJ1-1
CDR3 protein: ASSRDREAF

V gene: TRBV7-8
D gene: TRBD2
J gene: TRBJ2-3
CDR3 protein: ASSHRLAGGTDTQY

V gene: TRBV4-3
D gene: .
J gene: TRBJ2-3
CDR3 protein: ASSQEFRGITDTQY

V gene: TRBV28
D gene: TRBD1
J gene: TRBJ1-5
CDR3 protein: ASLNLPGQGSNQPQH

V gene: TRBV11-3
D gene: TRBD1
J gene: TRBJ2-7
CDR3 protein: ASSAQGASYEQY

V gene: TRBV10-3
D gene: TRBD2
J gene: TRBJ2-4
CDR3 protein: ASGGDKNIQY

V gene: TRBV6-5
D gene: .
J gene: TRBJ2-3
CDR3 protein: ASSLQGADTQY

V gene: TRBV28
D gene: .
J gene: TRBJ2-7
CDR3 protein: ASSFVGVRNEQY

V gene: TRBV2
D gene: .
J gene: TRBJ2-7
CDR3 protein: ASSELALDEQY

V gene: TRBV28
D gene: .
J gene: TRBJ2-3
CDR3 protein: ASRGVTGADTQY

V gene: TRBV6-6
D gene: .
J gene: TRBJ1-5
CDR3 protein: ASTIRWGDQPQH

V gene: TRBV4-3
D gene: .
J gene: TRBJ2-7
CDR3 protein: ASSQGGGRGTDEQY

V gene: TRBV11-2
D gene: .
J gene: TRBJ1-1
CDR3 protein: ASSLASFTGTEAF

V gene: TRBV7-8
D gene: .
J gene: TRBJ1-2
CDR3 protein: ASSPRSFYGYT

V gene: TRBV5-1
D gene: .
J gene: TRBJ2-5
CDR3 protein: ASSFGQGYETQY

V gene: TRBV2
D gene: .
J gene: TRBJ1-6
CDR3 protein: ASSARGGNNSPLH

V gene: TRBV29-1
D gene: .
J gene: TRBJ1-1
CDR3 protein: SVGRGAEAF

V gene: TRBV29-1
D gene: TRBD1
J gene: TRBJ1-1
CDR3 protein: SVDTGGATEAF

V gene: TRBV7-9
D gene: .
J gene: TRBJ2-6
CDR3 protein: ASSPSSRDLLT

V gene: TRBV4-2
D gene: TRBD2
J gene: TRBJ2-1
CDR3 protein: ASSQLAGLAYNNEQF

V gene: TRBV5-4
D gene: .
J gene: TRBJ2-5
CDR3 protein: ASRAPGARETQY

V gene: TRBV28
D gene: TRBD2
J gene: TRBJ2-7
CDR3 protein: ASSSHSGDFYEQY

V gene: TRBV28
D gene: TRBD1
J gene: TRBJ1-1
CDR3 protein: ASSLGGGRNTEAF

V gene: TRBV5-1
D gene: .
J gene: TRBJ2-7
CDR3 protein: ASSAGANHPIYEQY

V gene: TRBV6-5
D gene: TRBD1
J gene: TRBJ2-5
CDR3 protein: ASSPGQGITETQY

V gene: TRBV11-3
D gene: TRBD2
J gene: TRBJ2-1
CDR3 protein: ASSLGGGAYNEQF

V gene: TRBV7-8
D gene: .
J gene: TRBJ2-7
CDR3 protein: ASSLAVTYEQY

V gene: TRBV2
D gene: TRBD2
J gene: TRBJ2-2
CDR3 protein: ASTSSASGRAGGELF

V gene: TRBV7-9
D gene: TRBD1
J gene: TRBJ2-7
CDR3 protein: ASSTGQGNYEQY

V gene: TRBV5-1
D gene: TRBD1
J gene: TRBJ2-5
CDR3 protein: ASSSGQGEETQY

V gene: TRBV4-3
D gene: TRBD1
J gene: TRBJ1-1
CDR3 protein: ASSLRTGVEAF

V gene: TRBV5-1
D gene: TRBD2
J gene: TRBJ2-7
CDR3 protein: ASSPSAGGGEQY

V gene: TRBV7-2
D gene: .
J gene: TRBJ2-7
CDR3 protein: ASSLDYNDEQY

V gene: TRBV28
D gene: .
J gene: TRBJ2-3
CDR3 protein: ASSVGGSDTQY

V gene: TRBV7-2
D gene: .
J gene: TRBJ2-7
CDR3 protein: ASSFGAETYEQY

V gene: TRBV6-5
D gene: .
J gene: TRBJ2-5
CDR3 protein: ASSARGGETQY

V gene: TRBV7-2
D gene: TRBD2
J gene: TRBJ2-7
CDR3 protein: ASSLTRLAGTYEQY

V gene: TRBV11-2
D gene: TRBD2
J gene: TRBJ2-1
CDR3 protein: ASSFGLAGVNEQF

V gene: TRBV27
D gene: .
J gene: TRBJ2-7
CDR3 protein: ASSSGYEQY

V gene: TRBV19
D gene: .
J gene: TRBJ2-6
CDR3 protein: ASKKSVSGANVLT

V gene: TRBV18
D gene: TRBD1
J gene: TRBJ1-6
CDR3 protein: ASSGTGASESPLH

V gene: TRBV21-1
D gene: .
J gene: TRBJ2-7
CDR3 protein: ASSKEGGDGLSYEQY

V gene: TRBV5-4
D gene: .
J gene: TRBJ2-7
CDR3 protein: ASSPQEGSEQY

V gene: TRBV7-9
D gene: TRBD1
J gene: TRBJ1-3
CDR3 protein: ASSADRGHSGNTIY

V gene: TRBV2
D gene: TRBD2
J gene: TRBJ2-7
CDR3 protein: ASRGMTSGYEQY

V gene: TRBV28
D gene: .
J gene: TRBJ1-1
CDR3 protein: ASTRAGPNTEAF

V gene: TRBV5-6
D gene: .
J gene: TRBJ2-5
CDR3 protein: ASRLAGKETQY

V gene: TRBV7-2
D gene: TRBD2
J gene: TRBJ2-7
CDR3 protein: ASSLFAGGNYEQY